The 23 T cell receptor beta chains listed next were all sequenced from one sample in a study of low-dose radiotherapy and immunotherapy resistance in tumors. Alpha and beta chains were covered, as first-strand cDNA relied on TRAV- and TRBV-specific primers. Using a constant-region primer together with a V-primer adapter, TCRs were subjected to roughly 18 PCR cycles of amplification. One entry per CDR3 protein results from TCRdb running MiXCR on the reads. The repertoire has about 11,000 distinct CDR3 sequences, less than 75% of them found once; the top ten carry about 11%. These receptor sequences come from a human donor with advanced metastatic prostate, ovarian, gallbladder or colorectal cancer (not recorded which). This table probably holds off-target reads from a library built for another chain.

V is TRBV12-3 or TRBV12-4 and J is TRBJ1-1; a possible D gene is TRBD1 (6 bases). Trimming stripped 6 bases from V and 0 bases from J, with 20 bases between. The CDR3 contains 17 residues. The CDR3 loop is CASSFNDYRAVNTEAFF. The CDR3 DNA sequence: TGTGCCAGCAGCTTTAACGACTACAGGGCTGTGAACACTGAAGCTTTCTTT.

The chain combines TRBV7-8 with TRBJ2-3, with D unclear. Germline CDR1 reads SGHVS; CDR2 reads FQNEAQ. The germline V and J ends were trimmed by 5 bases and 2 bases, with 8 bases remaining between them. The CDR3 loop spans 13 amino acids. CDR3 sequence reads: CASSPGPTDTQYF. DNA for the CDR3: TGTGCCAGCAGCCCCGGTCCCACAGATACGCAGTATTTT.

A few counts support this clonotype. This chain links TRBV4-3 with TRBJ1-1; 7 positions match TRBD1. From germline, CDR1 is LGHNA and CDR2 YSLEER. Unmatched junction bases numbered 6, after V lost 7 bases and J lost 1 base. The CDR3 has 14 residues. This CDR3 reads CASKRTGGNTEAFF. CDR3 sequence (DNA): TGCGCCAGCAAAAGGACAGGAGGGAACACTGAAGCTTTCTTT.

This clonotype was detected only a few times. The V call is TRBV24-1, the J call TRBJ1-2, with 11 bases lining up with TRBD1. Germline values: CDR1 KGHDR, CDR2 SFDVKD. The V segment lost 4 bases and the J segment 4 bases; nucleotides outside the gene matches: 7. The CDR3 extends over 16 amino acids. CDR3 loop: CATSDTGTGGSYGYTF. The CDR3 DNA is TGTGCCACCAGTGACACCGGGACAGGGGGAAGCTATGGCTACACCTTC.

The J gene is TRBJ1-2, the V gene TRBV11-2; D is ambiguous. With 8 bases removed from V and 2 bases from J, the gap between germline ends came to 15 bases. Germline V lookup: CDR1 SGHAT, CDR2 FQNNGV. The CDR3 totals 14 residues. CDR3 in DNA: TGTGCCAGCCGTCAGCCAGCTACCAACTATGGCTACACCTTC. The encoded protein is CASRQPATNYGYTF.

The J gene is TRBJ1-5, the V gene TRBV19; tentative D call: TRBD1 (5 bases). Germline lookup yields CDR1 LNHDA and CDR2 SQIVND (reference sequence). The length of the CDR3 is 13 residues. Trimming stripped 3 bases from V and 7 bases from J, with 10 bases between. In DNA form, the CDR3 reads TGTGCCAGTAGTATCCAGGGCAGGCAGCCCCAGCATTTT. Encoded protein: CASSIQGRQPQHF.

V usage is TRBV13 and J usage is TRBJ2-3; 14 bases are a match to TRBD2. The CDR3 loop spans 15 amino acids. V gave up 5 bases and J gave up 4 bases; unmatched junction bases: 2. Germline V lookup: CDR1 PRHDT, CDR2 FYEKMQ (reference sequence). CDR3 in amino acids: CASSETSGGADTQYF. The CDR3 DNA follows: TGTGCCAGCAGCGAGACTAGCGGGGGGGCAGATACGCAGTATTTT.

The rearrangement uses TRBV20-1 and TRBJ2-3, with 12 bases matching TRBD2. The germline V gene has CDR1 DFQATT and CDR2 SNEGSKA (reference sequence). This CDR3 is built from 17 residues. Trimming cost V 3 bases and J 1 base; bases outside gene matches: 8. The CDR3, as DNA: TGCAGTGCTAGCCGACTAGCGGGAGCGGGGGGCACAGATACGCAGTATTTT. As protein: CSASRLAGAGGTDTQYF.

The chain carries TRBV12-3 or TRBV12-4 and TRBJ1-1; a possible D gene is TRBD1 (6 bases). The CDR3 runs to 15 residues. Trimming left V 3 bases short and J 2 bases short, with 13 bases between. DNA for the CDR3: TGTGCCAGCAGTTTTGTTGGGGGCCGTAACACTGAAGCTTTCTTT. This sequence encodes CASSFVGGRNTEAFF.

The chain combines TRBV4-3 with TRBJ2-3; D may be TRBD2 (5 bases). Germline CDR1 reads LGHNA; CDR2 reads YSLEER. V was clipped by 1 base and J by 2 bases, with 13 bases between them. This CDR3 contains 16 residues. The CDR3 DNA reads TGCGCCAGCAGCCAAGGTTCGGAGCGGATCACAGATACGCAGTATTTT. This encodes CASSQGSERITDTQYF.

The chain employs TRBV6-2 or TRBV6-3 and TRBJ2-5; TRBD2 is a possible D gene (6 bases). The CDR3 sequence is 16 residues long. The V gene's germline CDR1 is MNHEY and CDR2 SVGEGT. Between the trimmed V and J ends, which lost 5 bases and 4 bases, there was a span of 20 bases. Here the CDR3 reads CASSDPGGARGETQYF. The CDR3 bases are TGTGCCAGCAGTGACCCCGGAGGGGCGCGAGGAGAGACCCAGTACTTC.

The CDR3 here is CASSLERGGTSYNEQFF. Here the CDR3 DNA reads TGTGCCAGCAGCTTAGAAAGGGGGGGGACCTCCTACAATGAGCAGTTCTTC. The chain joins TRBV7-9 to TRBJ2-1, with D perhaps matching TRBD2 (7 bases). Germline V CDR1 and CDR2: SEHNR, FQNEAQ (reference sequence). V gave up 1 base and J gave up 0 bases, with 13 bases separating them. CDR3 length equals 17 residues.

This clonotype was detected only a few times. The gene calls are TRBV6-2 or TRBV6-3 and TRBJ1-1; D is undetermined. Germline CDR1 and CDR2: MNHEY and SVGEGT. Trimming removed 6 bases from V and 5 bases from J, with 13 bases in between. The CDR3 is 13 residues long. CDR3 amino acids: CASSYEGVTEAFF. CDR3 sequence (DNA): TGTGCCAGCAGCTACGAAGGAGTTACTGAAGCTTTCTTT.

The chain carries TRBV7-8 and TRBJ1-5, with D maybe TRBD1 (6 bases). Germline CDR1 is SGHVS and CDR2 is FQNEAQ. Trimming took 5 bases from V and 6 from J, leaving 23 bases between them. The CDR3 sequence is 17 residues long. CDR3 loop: CASSPFVGAAVVQPQHF. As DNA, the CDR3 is TGTGCCAGCAGCCCGTTCGTGGGGGCCGCCGTCGTTCAGCCCCAGCATTTT.

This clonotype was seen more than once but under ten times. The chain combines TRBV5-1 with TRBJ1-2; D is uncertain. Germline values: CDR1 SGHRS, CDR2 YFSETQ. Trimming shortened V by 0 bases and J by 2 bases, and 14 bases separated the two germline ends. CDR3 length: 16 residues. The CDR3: CASSLGRERSNYGYTF. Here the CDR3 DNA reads TGCGCCAGCAGCTTGGGAAGGGAGCGCTCAAACTATGGCTACACCTTC.

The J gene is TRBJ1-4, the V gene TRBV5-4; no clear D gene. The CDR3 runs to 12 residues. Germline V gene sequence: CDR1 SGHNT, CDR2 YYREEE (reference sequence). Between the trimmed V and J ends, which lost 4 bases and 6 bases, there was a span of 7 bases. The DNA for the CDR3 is TGTGCCAGCAGCCTCGGGGATGAAAAACTGTTTTTT. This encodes CASSLGDEKLFF. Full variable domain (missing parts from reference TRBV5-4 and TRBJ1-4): ETGVTQSPTHLIKTRGQQVTLRCSSQSGHNTVSWYQQALGQGPQFIFQYYREEENGRGNFPPRFSGLQFPNYSSELNVNALELDDSALYLCASSLGDEKLFFGSGTQLSVL.

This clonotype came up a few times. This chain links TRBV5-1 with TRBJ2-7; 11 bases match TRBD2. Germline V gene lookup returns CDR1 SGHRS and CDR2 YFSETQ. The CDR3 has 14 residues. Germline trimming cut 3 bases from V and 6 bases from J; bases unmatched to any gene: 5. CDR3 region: CASSSSGGTFEQYF. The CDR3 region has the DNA TGCGCCAGCAGCTCTAGCGGGGGGACATTCGAGCAGTACTTC.

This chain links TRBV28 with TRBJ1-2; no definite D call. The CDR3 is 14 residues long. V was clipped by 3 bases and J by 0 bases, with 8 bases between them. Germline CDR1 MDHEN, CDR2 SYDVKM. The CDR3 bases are TGTGCCAGCAGTTTTCTTAAACCTAACTATGGCTACACCTTC. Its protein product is CASSFLKPNYGYTF.

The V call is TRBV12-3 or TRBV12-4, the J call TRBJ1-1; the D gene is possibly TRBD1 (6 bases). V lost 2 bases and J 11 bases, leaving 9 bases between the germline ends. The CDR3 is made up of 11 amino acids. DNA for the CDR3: TGTGCCAGCAGTTTACGGGGGCAGGCTTTCTTT. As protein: CASSLRGQAFF.

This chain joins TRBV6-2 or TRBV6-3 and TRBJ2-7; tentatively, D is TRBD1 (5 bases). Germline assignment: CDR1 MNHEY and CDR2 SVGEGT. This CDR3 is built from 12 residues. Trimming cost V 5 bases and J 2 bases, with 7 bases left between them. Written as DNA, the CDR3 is TGTGCCAGCAGTATACAGGCCTACGAGCAGTACTTC. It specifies CASSIQAYEQYF.

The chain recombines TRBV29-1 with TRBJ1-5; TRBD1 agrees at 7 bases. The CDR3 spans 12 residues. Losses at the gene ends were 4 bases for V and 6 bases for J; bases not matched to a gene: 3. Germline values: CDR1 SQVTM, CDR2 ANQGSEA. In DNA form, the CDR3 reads TGCAGCGTTGGGGCAGGGGGTCAGCCCCAGCATTTT. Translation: CSVGAGGQPQHF.

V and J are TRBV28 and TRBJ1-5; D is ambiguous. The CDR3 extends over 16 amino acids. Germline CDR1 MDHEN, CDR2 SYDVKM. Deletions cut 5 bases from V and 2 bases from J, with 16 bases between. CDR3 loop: CASSPRAPGGNQPQHF. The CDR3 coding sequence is TGTGCCAGCAGTCCCCGGGCACCCGGGGGCAATCAGCCCCAGCATTTT.

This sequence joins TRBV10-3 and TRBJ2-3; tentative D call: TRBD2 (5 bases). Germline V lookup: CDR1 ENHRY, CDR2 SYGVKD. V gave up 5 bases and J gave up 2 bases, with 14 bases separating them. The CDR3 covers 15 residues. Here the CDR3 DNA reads TGTGCCATCAGTTTAACAAGCGGAGACACAGATACGCAGTATTTT. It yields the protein CAISLTSGDTDTQYF.